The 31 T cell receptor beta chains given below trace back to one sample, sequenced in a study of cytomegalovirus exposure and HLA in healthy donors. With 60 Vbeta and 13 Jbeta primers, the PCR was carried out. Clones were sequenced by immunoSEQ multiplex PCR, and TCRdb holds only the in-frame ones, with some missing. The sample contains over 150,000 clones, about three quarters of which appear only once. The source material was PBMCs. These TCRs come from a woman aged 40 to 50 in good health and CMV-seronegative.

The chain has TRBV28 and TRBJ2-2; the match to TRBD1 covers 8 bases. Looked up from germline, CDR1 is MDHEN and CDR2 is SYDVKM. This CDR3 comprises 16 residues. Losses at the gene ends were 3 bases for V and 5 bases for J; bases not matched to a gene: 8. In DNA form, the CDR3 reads TGTGCCAGCAGTTTTGCTTACAGGGGGAGGACCGGGGAGCTGTTTTTT. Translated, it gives CASSFAYRGRTGELFF.

As DNA, the CDR3 is TGTGCCAGCAGCTTAGCGACAAACTCCTACGAGCAGTACTTC. Its translation is CASSLATNSYEQYF. The genes are TRBV7-2 and TRBJ2-7; D is unclear. Trimming stripped 0 bases from V and 0 bases from J, with 6 bases between. CDR1 and CDR2 (germline): SGHTA, FQGNSA. CDR3 size: 14 residues.

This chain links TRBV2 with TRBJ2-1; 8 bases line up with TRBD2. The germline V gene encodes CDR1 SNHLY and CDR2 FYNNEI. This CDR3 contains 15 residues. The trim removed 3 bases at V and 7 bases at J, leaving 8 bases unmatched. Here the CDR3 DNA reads TGTGCCAGCAGTGAGGCGGCGGGAGGAGGGAATGAGCAGTTCTTC. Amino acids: CASSEAAGGGNEQFF. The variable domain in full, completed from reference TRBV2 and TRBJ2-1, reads EPEVTQTPSHQVTQMGQEVILRCVPISNHLYFYWYRQILGQKVEFLVSFYNNEISEKSEIFDDQFSVERPDGSNFTLKIRSTKLEDSAMYFCASSEAAGGGNEQFFGPGTRLTVL.

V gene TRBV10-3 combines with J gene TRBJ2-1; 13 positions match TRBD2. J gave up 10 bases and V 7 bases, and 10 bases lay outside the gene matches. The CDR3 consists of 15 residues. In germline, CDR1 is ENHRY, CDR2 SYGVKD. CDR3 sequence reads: CAITQGLAGAGEQFF. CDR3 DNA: TGTGCCATCACCCAAGGACTAGCGGGAGCGGGAGAGCAGTTCTTC.

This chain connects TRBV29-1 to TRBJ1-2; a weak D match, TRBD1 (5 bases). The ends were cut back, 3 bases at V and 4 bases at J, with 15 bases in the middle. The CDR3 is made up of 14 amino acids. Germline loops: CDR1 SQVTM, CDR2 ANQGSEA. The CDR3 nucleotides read TGCAGCGTTGATCTGGCTGAAAGGGGCTATGGCTACACCTTC. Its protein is CSVDLAERGYGYTF. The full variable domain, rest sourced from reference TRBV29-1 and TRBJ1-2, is SAVISQKPSRDICQRGTSLTIQCQVDSQVTMMFWYRQQPGQSLTLIATANQGSEATYESGFVIDKFPISRPNLTFSTLTVSNMSPEDSSIYLCSVDLAERGYGYTFGSGTRLTVV.

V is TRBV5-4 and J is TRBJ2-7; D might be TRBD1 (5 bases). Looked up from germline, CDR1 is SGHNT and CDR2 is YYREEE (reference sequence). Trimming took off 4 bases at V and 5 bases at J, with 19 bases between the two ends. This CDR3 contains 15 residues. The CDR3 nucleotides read TGTGCCAGCAGCCCACCGCAGGGTGAAGGCGACGAGCAGTACTTC. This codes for CASSPPQGEGDEQYF.

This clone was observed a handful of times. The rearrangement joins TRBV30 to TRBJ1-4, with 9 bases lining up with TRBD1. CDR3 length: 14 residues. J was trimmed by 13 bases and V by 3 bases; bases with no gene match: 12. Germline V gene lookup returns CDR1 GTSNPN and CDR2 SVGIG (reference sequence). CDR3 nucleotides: TGTGCCTGGAGCCCGACAGGGGGTGGTTCGTCACTGTTTTTT. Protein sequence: CAWSPTGGGSSLFF.

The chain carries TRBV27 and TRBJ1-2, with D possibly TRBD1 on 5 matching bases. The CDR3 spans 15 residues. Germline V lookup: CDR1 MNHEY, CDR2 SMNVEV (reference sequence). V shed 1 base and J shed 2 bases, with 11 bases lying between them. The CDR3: CASSLWPGRNYGYTF. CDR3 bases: TGTGCCAGCAGTTTATGGCCAGGGAGGAACTATGGCTACACCTTC.

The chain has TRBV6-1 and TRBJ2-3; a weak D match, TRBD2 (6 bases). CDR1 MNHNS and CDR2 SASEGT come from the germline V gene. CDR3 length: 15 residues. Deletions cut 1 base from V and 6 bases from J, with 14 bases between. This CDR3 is CASSEGMGLLDTQYF. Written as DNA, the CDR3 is TGTGCCAGCAGTGAAGGAATGGGACTTCTGGATACGCAGTATTTT.

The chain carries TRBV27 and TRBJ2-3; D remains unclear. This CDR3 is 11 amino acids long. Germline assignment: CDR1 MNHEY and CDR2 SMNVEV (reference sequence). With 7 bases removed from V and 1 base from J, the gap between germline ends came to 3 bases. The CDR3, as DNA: TGTGCCAGCACTGGCACAGATACGCAGTATTTT. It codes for CASTGTDTQYF.

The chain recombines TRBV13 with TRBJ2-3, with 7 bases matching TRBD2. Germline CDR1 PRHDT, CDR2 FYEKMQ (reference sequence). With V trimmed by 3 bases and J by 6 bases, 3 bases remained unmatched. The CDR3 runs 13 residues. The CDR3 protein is CASSFLGGDTQYF. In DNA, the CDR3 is TGTGCCAGCAGCTTCCTGGGGGGGGATACGCAGTATTTT.

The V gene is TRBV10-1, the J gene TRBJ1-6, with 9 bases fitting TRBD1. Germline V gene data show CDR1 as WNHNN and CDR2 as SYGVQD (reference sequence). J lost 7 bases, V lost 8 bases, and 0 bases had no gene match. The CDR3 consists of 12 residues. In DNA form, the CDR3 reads TGCGCCAGCGGGACAGGGAATTCACCCCTCCACTTT. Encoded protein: CASGTGNSPLHF.

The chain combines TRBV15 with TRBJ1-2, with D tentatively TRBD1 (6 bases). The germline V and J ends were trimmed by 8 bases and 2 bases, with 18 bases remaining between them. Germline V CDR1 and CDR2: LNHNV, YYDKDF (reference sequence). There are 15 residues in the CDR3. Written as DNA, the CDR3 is TGTGCCACCGGGGGGAGGGGGGCGAAGAACTATGGCTACACCTTC. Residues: CATGGRGAKNYGYTF.

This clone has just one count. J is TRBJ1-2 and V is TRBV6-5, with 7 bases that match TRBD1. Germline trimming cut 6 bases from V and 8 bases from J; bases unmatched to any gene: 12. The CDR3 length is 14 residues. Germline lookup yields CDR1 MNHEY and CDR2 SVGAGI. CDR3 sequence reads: CASSSPGGLYGYTF. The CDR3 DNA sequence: TGTGCCAGCAGCTCTCCAGGGGGGTTGTACGGCTACACCTTC.

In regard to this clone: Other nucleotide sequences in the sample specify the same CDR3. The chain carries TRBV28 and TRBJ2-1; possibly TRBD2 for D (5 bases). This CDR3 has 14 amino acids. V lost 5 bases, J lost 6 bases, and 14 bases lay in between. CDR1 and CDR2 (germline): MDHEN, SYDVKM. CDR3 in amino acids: CASSPPSRANEQFF. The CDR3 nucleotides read TGTGCCAGCAGTCCCCCATCGAGGGCCAATGAGCAGTTCTTC.

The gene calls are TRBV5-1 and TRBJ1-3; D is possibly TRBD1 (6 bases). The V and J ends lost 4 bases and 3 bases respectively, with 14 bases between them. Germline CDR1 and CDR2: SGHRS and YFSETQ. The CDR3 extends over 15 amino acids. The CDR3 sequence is CASSLGGAGGNTIYF. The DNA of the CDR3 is TGCGCCAGCAGCCTCGGGGGGGCAGGTGGAAACACCATATATTTT.

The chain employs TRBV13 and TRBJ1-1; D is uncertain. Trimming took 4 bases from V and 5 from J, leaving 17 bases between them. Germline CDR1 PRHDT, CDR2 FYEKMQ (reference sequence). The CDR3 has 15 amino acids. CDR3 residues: CASSSPRVSGTEAFF. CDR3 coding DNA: TGTGCCAGCAGCTCCCCCCGCGTCTCGGGGACTGAAGCTTTCTTT.

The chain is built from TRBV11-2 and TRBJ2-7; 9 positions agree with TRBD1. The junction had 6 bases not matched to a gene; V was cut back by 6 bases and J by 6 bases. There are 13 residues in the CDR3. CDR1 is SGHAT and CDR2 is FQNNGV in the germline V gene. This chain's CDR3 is CASRTGTGSEQYF. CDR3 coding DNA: TGTGCCAGCAGGACCGGGACAGGGTCCGAGCAGTACTTC. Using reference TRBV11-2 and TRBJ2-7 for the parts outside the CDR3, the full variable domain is EAGVAQSPRYKIIEKRQSVAFWCNPISGHATLYWYQQILGQGPKLLIQFQNNGVVDDSQLPKDRFSAERLKGVDSTLKIQPAKLEDSAVYLCASRTGTGSEQYFGPGTRLTVT.

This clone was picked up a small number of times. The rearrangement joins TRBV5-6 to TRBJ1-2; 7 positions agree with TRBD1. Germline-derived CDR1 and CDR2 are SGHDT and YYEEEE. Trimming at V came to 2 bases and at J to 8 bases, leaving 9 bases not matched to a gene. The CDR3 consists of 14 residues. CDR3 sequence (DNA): TGTGCCAGCAGCTTAGTAGACAGGGCGGAAGGCTACACCTTC. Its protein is CASSLVDRAEGYTF.

In nucleotides, the CDR3 is TGTGCCATCAGTGGAGATGGTGGTGAGCAGTTCTTC. It translates to CAISGDGGEQFF. The V call is TRBV10-3, the J call TRBJ2-1; no clear D gene. Germline values: CDR1 ENHRY, CDR2 SYGVKD. V dropped 4 bases and J dropped 9 bases, with 10 bases sitting between them. The CDR3 has 12 residues.

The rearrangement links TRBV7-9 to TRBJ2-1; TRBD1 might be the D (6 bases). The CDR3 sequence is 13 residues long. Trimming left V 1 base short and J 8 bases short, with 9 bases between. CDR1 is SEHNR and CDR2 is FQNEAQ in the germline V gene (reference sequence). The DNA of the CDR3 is TGTGCCAGCAGCTTAGAACACAGGGATGAGCAGTTCTTC. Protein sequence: CASSLEHRDEQFF.

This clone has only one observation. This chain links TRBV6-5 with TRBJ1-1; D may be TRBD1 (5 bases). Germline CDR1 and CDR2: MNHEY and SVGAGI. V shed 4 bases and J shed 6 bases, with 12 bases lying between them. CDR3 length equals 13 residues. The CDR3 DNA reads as TGTGCCAGCAGTTTGTCGGGGGAGGCTGAAGCTTTCTTT. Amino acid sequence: CASSLSGEAEAFF.

The CDR3 coding sequence is TGTGCCAGCAGTGTCGGACTAGCGGGGGGGACAGATACGCAGTATTTT. This sequence encodes CASSVGLAGGTDTQYF. V gene TRBV6-4 combines with J gene TRBJ2-3, with 15 bases that match TRBD2. Germline V gene lookup returns CDR1 MRHNA and CDR2 SNTAGT. This CDR3 comprises 16 residues. V lost 4 bases to trimming and J lost 3 bases; unmatched junction nucleotides: 2.

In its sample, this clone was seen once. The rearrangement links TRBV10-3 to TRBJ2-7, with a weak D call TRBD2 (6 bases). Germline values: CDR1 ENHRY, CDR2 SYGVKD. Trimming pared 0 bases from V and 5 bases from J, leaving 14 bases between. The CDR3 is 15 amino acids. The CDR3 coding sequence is TGTGCCATCAGTGAGTCGCGGAGGGAGCCGGACGAGCAGTACTTC. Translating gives CAISESRREPDEQYF.

The CDR3 nucleotides are TGTGCCAGCAGCTACGCTAGCGGGAGGGCCTACAATGAGCAGTTCTTC. Its protein is CASSYASGRAYNEQFF. This chain joins TRBV7-9 and TRBJ2-1; 12 bases fit TRBD2. The CDR3 length is 16 residues. Germline CDR1 and CDR2: SEHNR and FQNEAQ (reference sequence). V shed 4 bases, J shed 2 bases, and the junction held 3 bases outside the gene matches.

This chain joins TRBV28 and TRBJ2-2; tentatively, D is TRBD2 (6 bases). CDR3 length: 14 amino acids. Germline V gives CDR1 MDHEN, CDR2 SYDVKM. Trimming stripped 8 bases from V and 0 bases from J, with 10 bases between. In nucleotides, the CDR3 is TGTGCCAGCGACGGGACTCCGAACACCGGGGAGCTGTTTTTT. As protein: CASDGTPNTGELFF.

The CDR3 DNA sequence: TGTGCCAGCTCGGGGGAGCTCAATCAGCCCCAGCATTTT. It is translated as CASSGELNQPQHF. The chain recombines TRBV6-5 with TRBJ1-5; TRBD1 might be the D (5 bases). The V end lost 8 bases, the J end lost 3 bases, and 11 bases lay between the germline ends. CDR3 length: 13 residues. Germline-derived CDR1 and CDR2 are MNHEY and SVGAGI.

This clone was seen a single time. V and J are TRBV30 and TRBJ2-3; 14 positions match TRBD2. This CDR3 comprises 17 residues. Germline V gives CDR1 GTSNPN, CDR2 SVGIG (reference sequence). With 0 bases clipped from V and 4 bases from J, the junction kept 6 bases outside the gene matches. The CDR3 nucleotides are TGTGCCTGGAGTGTGGGACTAGCGGGAGTGAGAGCAGATACGCAGTATTTT. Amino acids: CAWSVGLAGVRADTQYF.

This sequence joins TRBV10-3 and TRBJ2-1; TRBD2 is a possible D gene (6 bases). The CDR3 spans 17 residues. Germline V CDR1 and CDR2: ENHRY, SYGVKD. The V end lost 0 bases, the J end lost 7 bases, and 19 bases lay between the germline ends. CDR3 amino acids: CAISESVRRAWENEQFF. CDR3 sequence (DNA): TGTGCCATCAGTGAGTCGGTGAGGAGGGCCTGGGAGAATGAGCAGTTCTTC.

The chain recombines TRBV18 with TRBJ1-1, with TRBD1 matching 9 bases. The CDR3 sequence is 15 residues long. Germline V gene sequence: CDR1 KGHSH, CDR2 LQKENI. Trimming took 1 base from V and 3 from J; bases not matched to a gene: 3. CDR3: CASSPQQGADTEAFF. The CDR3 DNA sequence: TGTGCCAGCTCACCACAACAGGGGGCCGACACTGAAGCTTTCTTT.

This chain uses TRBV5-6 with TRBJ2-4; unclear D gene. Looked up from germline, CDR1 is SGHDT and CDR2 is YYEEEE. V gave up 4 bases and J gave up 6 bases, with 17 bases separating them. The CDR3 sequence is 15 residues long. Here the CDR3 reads CASSPPGISLNIQYF. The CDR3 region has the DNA TGTGCCAGCAGCCCTCCAGGAATCTCCCTAAACATTCAGTACTTC.